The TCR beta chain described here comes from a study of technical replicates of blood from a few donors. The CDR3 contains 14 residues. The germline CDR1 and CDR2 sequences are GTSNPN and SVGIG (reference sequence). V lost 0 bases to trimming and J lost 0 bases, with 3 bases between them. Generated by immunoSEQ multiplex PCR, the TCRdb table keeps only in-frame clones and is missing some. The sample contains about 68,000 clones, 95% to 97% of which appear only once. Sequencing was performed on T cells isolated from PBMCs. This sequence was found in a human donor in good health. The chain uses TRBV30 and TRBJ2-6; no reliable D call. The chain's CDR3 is CAWSVYSGANVLTF. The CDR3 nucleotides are TGTGCCTGGAGTGTCTACTCTGGGGCCAACGTCCTGACTTTC. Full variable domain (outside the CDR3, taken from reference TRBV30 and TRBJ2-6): SQTIHQWPATLVQPVGSPLSLECTVEGTSNPNLYWYRQAAGRGLQLLFYSVGIGQISSEVPQNLSASRPQDRQFILSSKKLLLSDSGFYLCAWSVYSGANVLTFGAGSRLTVL.